A single sample is the source of the 26 T cell receptor beta chains below, sequenced in a study of technical replicates of blood from several donors. The data were produced by immunoSEQ multiplex PCR, yet TCRdb's version contains in-frame clones alone and is incomplete. The sample records roughly 14,000 clones, 85% to 90% being singletons. The sample comprised PBMCs. These TCRs come from a human donor in good health.

The chain links TRBV30 to TRBJ1-2; 7 positions agree with TRBD1. Germline V gene data show CDR1 as GTSNPN and CDR2 as SVGIG (reference sequence). The CDR3 length is 12 residues. Germline trimming cut 2 bases from V and 8 bases from J; bases unmatched to any gene: 5. CDR3 nucleotides: TGTGCCTGGAGTCCGACAGGGTACGGCTACACCTTC. Protein sequence: CAWSPTGYGYTF.

The chain couples TRBV7-9 to TRBJ2-7, with a weak D call TRBD1 (6 bases). V lost 5 bases to trimming and J lost 0 bases, with 8 bases between them. CDR3 size: 13 residues. Germline V gives CDR1 SEHNR, CDR2 FQNEAQ (reference sequence). The CDR3 DNA sequence: TGTGCCAGCAGCGCGACAGGCTCCTACGAGCAGTACTTC. Encoded protein: CASSATGSYEQYF.

The chain is built from TRBV30 and TRBJ1-5, with 7 bases that match TRBD1. The CDR3 totals 13 residues. V shed 4 bases, J shed 5 bases, and the junction held 5 bases outside the gene matches. The V gene's germline CDR1 is GTSNPN and CDR2 SVGIG (reference sequence). The CDR3 reads CAWTRGRYQPQHF. The CDR3, as DNA: TGTGCCTGGACCAGGGGGAGGTATCAGCCCCAGCATTTT. Full variable domain (missing parts from reference TRBV30 and TRBJ1-5): SQTIHQWPATLVQPVGSPLSLECTVEGTSNPNLYWYRQAAGRGLQLLFYSVGIGQISSEVPQNLSASRPQDRQFILSSKKLLLSDSGFYLCAWTRGRYQPQHFGDGTRLSIL.

The chain links TRBV28 to TRBJ2-6; 10 positions agree with TRBD1. CDR3 length equals 16 residues. Per germline, CDR1 MDHEN and CDR2 SYDVKM. J gave up 3 bases and V 4 bases, and 3 bases lay outside the gene matches. Here the CDR3 DNA reads TGTGCCAGCAGTTCGGGACAGGGGCTTGGGGCCAACGTCCTGACTTTC. Translating gives CASSSGQGLGANVLTF.

The J gene is TRBJ2-7, the V gene TRBV6-1; the D gene is possibly TRBD2 (7 bases). Germline V lookup: CDR1 MNHNS, CDR2 SASEGT. The CDR3 consists of 15 residues. V lost 2 bases and J lost 2, with 13 bases in between. The CDR3: CASSELGGGTYEQYF. CDR3 nucleotides: TGTGCCAGCAGTGAACTGGGAGGGGGTACCTACGAGCAGTACTTC.

The chain combines TRBV27 with TRBJ2-7; 7 bases align to TRBD2. This CDR3 contains 15 residues. V lost 7 bases and J lost 0; bases outside the gene matches: 9. From germline, CDR1 is MNHEY and CDR2 SMNVEV (reference sequence). The CDR3 reads CASTPSSSGSYEQYF. CDR3 nucleotides: TGTGCCAGCACCCCTAGCTCTAGCGGCTCCTACGAGCAGTACTTC.

This clone was picked up one time. The V call is TRBV13, the J call TRBJ2-7; 12 bases map to TRBD2. The ends lost 3 bases at V and 7 bases at J; junction bases unmatched: 4. There are 14 residues in the CDR3. CDR1 PRHDT and CDR2 FYEKMQ come from the germline V gene (reference sequence). The CDR3 bases are TGTGCCAGCAGCTTGACTAGCGGGAGTGAAGAGCAGTACTTC. It translates to CASSLTSGSEEQYF.

The rearrangement joins TRBV5-1 to TRBJ2-1; the D gene is possibly TRBD2 (5 bases). From germline, CDR1 is SGHRS and CDR2 YFSETQ. The CDR3 is 12 amino acids. V gave up 5 bases and J gave up 8 bases, with 11 bases separating them. The CDR3 region is CASSTGMDEQFF. CDR3 sequence (DNA): TGCGCCAGCAGTACGGGAATGGATGAGCAGTTCTTC.

This sequence joins TRBV28 and TRBJ2-5; TRBD1 aligns across 7 bases. Unmatched junction bases numbered 8, after V lost 4 bases and J lost 3 bases. The CDR3 runs to 15 residues. Germline CDR1 MDHEN, CDR2 SYDVKM. CDR3 amino acids: CASSSLGTAKETQYF. CDR3 DNA: TGTGCCAGCAGTTCCCTAGGGACAGCCAAAGAGACCCAGTACTTC.

The chain has TRBV19 and TRBJ1-2; D call uncertain. The CDR3 is 12 amino acids. Germline values: CDR1 LNHDA, CDR2 SQIVND (reference sequence). V gave up 5 bases and J gave up 7 bases, with 11 bases separating them. The DNA for the CDR3 is TGTGCCAGTAGTGGGTTGGCGGGTGGCTACACCTTC. This encodes CASSGLAGGYTF.

The chain is built from TRBV2 and TRBJ2-3, with 11 positions matching TRBD1. Unmatched junction bases numbered 5, after V lost 6 bases and J lost 3 bases. There are 15 residues in the CDR3. The V gene's germline CDR1 is SNHLY and CDR2 FYNNEI. The CDR3 reads CASSTGQGVTDTQYF. The CDR3 DNA is TGTGCCAGCAGCACGGGACAGGGGGTAACAGATACGCAGTATTTT.

V usage is TRBV6-1 and J usage is TRBJ2-7, with TRBD2 matching 11 bases. V was clipped by 5 bases and J by 2 bases; unmatched bases: 5. Germline lookup yields CDR1 MNHNS and CDR2 SASEGT. CDR3 size: 15 residues. The CDR3 DNA reads TGTGCCAGCAGTAAGACTAGCGGGGACCCCTACGAGCAGTACTTC. Amino acids: CASSKTSGDPYEQYF.

The gene calls are TRBV6-1 and TRBJ2-1, with D perhaps matching TRBD2 (5 bases). This CDR3 has 16 residues. The V gene's germline CDR1 is MNHNS and CDR2 SASEGT. With 6 bases removed from V and 1 base from J, the gap between germline ends came to 16 bases. The CDR3, as DNA: TGTGCCAGCAGCGAACCACTAGGATCGTCCTACAATGAGCAGTTCTTC. This encodes CASSEPLGSSYNEQFF.

This chain joins TRBV5-6 and TRBJ2-7, with D possibly being TRBD2 (5 bases). CDR1 and CDR2 from the germline V gene are SGHDT and YYEEEE. The CDR3 covers 16 residues. The V and J ends lost 0 bases and 5 bases respectively, with 18 bases between them. CDR3 region: CASSLEHGGQAHEQYF. CDR3 in DNA: TGTGCCAGCAGCTTGGAGCACGGAGGTCAAGCCCACGAGCAGTACTTC.

The chain has TRBV7-3 and TRBJ2-3, with D unresolved. The CDR3 is 14 residues long. CDR1 is SGHTA, CDR2 FQGTGA, per germline. V was trimmed by 5 bases and J by 2 bases, leaving 11 bases between them. The CDR3 DNA reads as TGTGCCAGCAGCCCCGTCGGGTCCACAGATACGCAGTATTTT. Translating gives CASSPVGSTDTQYF.

V gene TRBV11-3 combines with J gene TRBJ2-5; 8 bases match TRBD2. Germline trimming cut 5 bases from V and 3 bases from J; bases unmatched to any gene: 11. CDR3 length equals 16 residues. Germline V gene data show CDR1 as SGHNT and CDR2 as YENEEA. CDR3 DNA sequence: TGTGCCAGCAGCCAGGGTACTAGCGGAGCTGAAGAGACCCAGTACTTC. It specifies CASSQGTSGAEETQYF.

J is TRBJ2-2 and V is TRBV29-1, with no clear D. V was clipped by 7 bases and J by 4 bases, with 22 bases between them. Germline V gives CDR1 SQVTM, CDR2 ANQGSEA. The CDR3 runs to 16 residues. DNA for the CDR3: TGCAGCGCCCAGTCCCGAGGTGGAGTAAGCACCGGGGAGCTGTTTTTT. This sequence encodes CSAQSRGGVSTGELFF.

V and J are TRBV9 and TRBJ2-1; no definite D call. Germline assignment: CDR1 SGDLS and CDR2 YYNGEE. The CDR3 length is 15 residues. V gave up 1 base and J gave up 3 bases, with 11 bases separating them. In nucleotides, the CDR3 is TGTGCCAGCAGCGTAAAACCCGCGGACTACAATGAGCAGTTCTTC. It translates to CASSVKPADYNEQFF. Full variable domain (rest looked up from reference TRBV9 and TRBJ2-1): DSGVTQTPKHLITATGQRVTLRCSPRSGDLSVYWYQQSLDQGLQFLIQYYNGEERAKGNILERFSAQQFPDLHSELNLSSLELGDSALYFCASSVKPADYNEQFFGPGTRLTVL.

The rearrangement joins TRBV5-1 to TRBJ2-2, with 11 bases matching TRBD2. With V trimmed by 6 bases and J by 7 bases, 26 bases remained unmatched. This CDR3 has 21 amino acids. Germline V gives CDR1 SGHRS, CDR2 YFSETQ. CDR3 region: CASTSAPPAYSGRAGVGELFF. CDR3 in DNA: TGCGCCAGCACCTCGGCCCCCCCCGCGTATAGCGGGAGGGCGGGTGTCGGGGAGCTGTTTTTT.

The table lists this clone with a few counts. This sequence joins TRBV30 and TRBJ1-1; D not certain. Trimming cost V 4 bases and J 0 bases, with 12 bases left between them. The CDR3 consists of 14 residues. The germline CDR1 and CDR2 sequences are GTSNPN and SVGIG (reference sequence). CDR3: CAWNEGFMNTEAFF. DNA of the CDR3: TGTGCCTGGAACGAGGGCTTCATGAACACTGAAGCTTTCTTT.

The chain links TRBV10-2 to TRBJ1-2; D is unresolved. Germline CDR1 is WSHSY and CDR2 is SAAADI. The length of the CDR3 is 16 residues. The V end was cut by 6 bases, the J end by 4 bases, with 21 bases between. As DNA, the CDR3 is TGCGCCAGCAGGACCAGTTCTACTACCACATCCTATGGCTACACCTTC. It is translated as CASRTSSTTTSYGYTF.

V is TRBV27 and J is TRBJ1-5; weak D call: TRBD1 (6 bases). The CDR3 has 14 residues. V lost 6 bases to trimming and J lost 3 bases, with 12 bases between them. Germline V gives CDR1 MNHEY, CDR2 SMNVEV (reference sequence). The CDR3, as DNA: TGTGCCAGCAGATATACAGGGTTCAATCAGCCCCAGCATTTT. Translation gives CASRYTGFNQPQHF.

The rearrangement uses TRBV7-9 and TRBJ1-1; possible D gene TRBD1, 6 bases. V was clipped by 2 bases and J by 5 bases, with 12 bases between them. The CDR3 loop spans 14 amino acids. Per germline, CDR1 SEHNR and CDR2 FQNEAQ (reference sequence). For the CDR3, the DNA is TGTGCCAGCAGCTTACGACGGACAGCGACTGAAGCTTTCTTT. Residues: CASSLRRTATEAFF.

As DNA, the CDR3 is TGTGCCAGCTCACCTCGGGAACCAAAAGAGACCCAGTACTTC. Encoded protein: CASSPREPKETQYF. The J gene is TRBJ2-5, the V gene TRBV18; TRBD2 might be the D (5 bases). The CDR3 runs to 14 residues. The germline V and J ends were trimmed by 3 bases and 3 bases, with 11 bases remaining between them. Looked up from germline, CDR1 is KGHSH and CDR2 is LQKENI.

A few counts support this clone. The chain recombines TRBV7-2 with TRBJ1-2, with TRBD1 identical over 10 bases. Per germline, CDR1 SGHTA and CDR2 FQGNSA. Germline trimming cut 5 bases from V and 4 bases from J; bases unmatched to any gene: 10. The CDR3 covers 16 residues. CDR3 sequence (DNA): TGTGCCAGCAGCACGAGTGGGGGACAGGGGTTCTATGGCTACACCTTC. Protein product: CASSTSGGQGFYGYTF.

The V call is TRBV5-4, the J call TRBJ2-3, with a tentative D call TRBD2 (6 bases). Per the germline V gene, CDR1 is SGHNT and CDR2 is YYREEE (reference sequence). V was cut by 2 bases and J by 6 bases, with 19 bases left in between. This CDR3 comprises 16 residues. The CDR3, as DNA: TGTGCCAGCAGCTTCGGACTACCCCAGATTGGGGATACGCAGTATTTT. It encodes CASSFGLPQIGDTQYF.